The 9 T cell receptor beta chains below all came from one sample that was sequenced in a study of cytotoxic CD8 clonotypes in ibrutinib-treated CLL. TCRdb keeps only in-frame clones here, not all; method: immunoSEQ multiplex PCR. The sample consists of tens of thousands of clones, 57% of them appearing once. Sequenced here: PBMCs, sampled after 12 months of ibrutinib treatment. The origin of the receptors is a human donor with chronic lymphocytic leukemia.

This clone was picked up a small number of times. Other DNA sequences in this specimen translate into the identical CDR3. The V gene is TRBV6-1, the J gene TRBJ1-5; 7 positions match TRBD1. Trimming removed 6 bases from V and 4 bases from J; junction bases left unmatched: 6. Germline assignment: CDR1 MNHNS and CDR2 SASEGT. The CDR3 totals 14 residues. The CDR3 bases are TGTGCCAGCAGCGGGGGACAGACTAATCAGCCCCAGCATTTT. This translates into CASSGGQTNQPQHF.

The chain employs TRBV10-3 and TRBJ1-4; TRBD1 might be the D (5 bases). Per the germline V gene, CDR1 is ENHRY and CDR2 is SYGVKD. Trimming removed 11 bases at V and 5 bases at J, with 21 bases between. The CDR3 spans 15 residues. As DNA, the CDR3 is TGTGCCTCTAGGAAGACGGGGACTAAGAATGAAAAACTGTTTTTT. Translating it yields CASRKTGTKNEKLFF.

The gene calls are TRBV5-1 and TRBJ2-4; possibly TRBD2 for D (6 bases). There are 15 residues in the CDR3. Trimming left V 0 bases short and J 2 bases short, with 9 bases between. CDR1 is SGHRS and CDR2 is YFSETQ in the germline V gene. The CDR3 region is CASSLDGGTKNIQYF. The CDR3 DNA reads as TGCGCCAGCAGCTTGGACGGGGGTACCAAAAACATTCAGTACTTC.

This rearrangement joins TRBV11-2 to TRBJ2-5, with D perhaps matching TRBD1 (6 bases). With 5 bases removed from V and 4 bases from J, the gap between germline ends came to 14 bases. This CDR3 is built from 14 residues. Germline CDR1 SGHAT, CDR2 FQNNGV. The CDR3: CASSAFLGAETQYF. The CDR3 region has the DNA TGTGCCAGCAGCGCCTTCTTGGGGGCAGAGACCCAGTACTTC.

The genes are TRBV28 and TRBJ1-3, with D possibly being TRBD1 (5 bases). The germline V and J ends were trimmed by 2 bases and 14 bases, with 13 bases remaining between them. Germline V gene lookup returns CDR1 MDHEN and CDR2 SYDVKM. This CDR3 comprises 12 residues. The CDR3 sequence: CASSLITGALYF. The CDR3 nucleotides read TGTGCCAGCAGTTTAATTACAGGTGCGCTATATTTT.

This chain links TRBV27 with TRBJ1-4; D gene uncertain. This CDR3 is built from 13 residues. Germline V gene data show CDR1 as MNHEY and CDR2 as SMNVEV (reference sequence). Trimming took off 8 bases at V and 8 bases at J, with 15 bases between the two ends. The CDR3 DNA is TGTGCCAGCCGGGGATTGGGAGTGGAAAAACTGTTTTTT. Protein sequence: CASRGLGVEKLFF. The whole variable domain, remainder taken from reference TRBV27 and TRBJ1-4, is EAQVTQNPRYLITVTGKKLTVTCSQNMNHEYMSWYRQDPGLGLRQIYYSMNVEVTDKGDVPEGYKVSRKEKRNFPLILESPSPNQTSLYFCASRGLGVEKLFFGSGTQLSVL.

The gene calls are TRBV7-2 and TRBJ1-1, with D uncertain. The germline V gene has CDR1 SGHTA and CDR2 FQGNSA. The CDR3 extends over 14 amino acids. Trimming left V 1 base short and J 2 bases short, with 8 bases between. In DNA, the CDR3 is TGTGCCAGCAGCTTAGGACCCCACAACACTGAAGCTTTCTTT. It specifies CASSLGPHNTEAFF.

This chain connects TRBV28 to TRBJ1-1, with 9 bases identical to TRBD1. This CDR3 is built from 13 residues. V gave up 10 bases and J gave up 9 bases; unmatched junction bases: 12. The germline CDR1 and CDR2 sequences are MDHEN and SYDVKM. The CDR3 bases are TGTGCCACCAACCGGGACAGGGTGGGTAAAGCTTTCTTT. Translation: CATNRDRVGKAFF.

This chain connects TRBV5-4 to TRBJ2-2, with 7 bases that match TRBD2. CDR3 length equals 15 residues. Trimming cost V 3 bases and J 4 bases; bases outside gene matches: 6. Per the germline V gene, CDR1 is SGHNT and CDR2 is YYREEE (reference sequence). Here the CDR3 DNA reads TGTGCCAGCAGCTCGGGAGCGGGACTCACCGGGGAGCTGTTTTTT. Its translation is CASSSGAGLTGELFF.